Each of the 27 T cell receptor beta chains below was sequenced from the same sample in a study of shared clonotypes between healthy human individuals. The protocol was immunoSEQ multiplex PCR, while the TCRdb copy is restricted to in-frame clones and leaves out a portion. Of about 960,000 clones in the sample, approximately 80% were seen once. The source material was memory CD4+ T cells sorted from blood. As to subset: CD45RA-negative fraction. The receptor set was obtained from a man aged 18 to 29 in good health.

This rearrangement joins TRBV7-8 to TRBJ2-1, with D unclear. V gave up 4 bases and J gave up 7 bases, with 8 bases separating them. From germline, CDR1 is SGHVS and CDR2 FQNEAQ. The CDR3 contains 12 residues. CDR3 in DNA: TGTGCCAGCAGCTCAACGCGGAATGAGCAGTTCTTC. It specifies CASSSTRNEQFF.

The chain couples TRBV6-1 to TRBJ1-5; the D gene is possibly TRBD1 (6 bases). Germline CDR1 and CDR2: MNHNS and SASEGT. The V gene lost 4 bases and the J gene lost 7 bases, with 23 bases spanning the gap. This CDR3 has 17 residues. The CDR3 spells CASSVESGGGRVQPQHF. CDR3 sequence (DNA): TGTGCCAGCAGTGTTGAGTCCGGCGGGGGCAGGGTGCAGCCCCAGCATTTT.

This chain uses TRBV30 with TRBJ1-2; D is ambiguous. The length of the CDR3 is 16 residues. Trimming took off 1 base at V and 2 bases at J, with 17 bases between the two ends. Germline V gene sequence: CDR1 GTSNPN, CDR2 SVGIG (reference sequence). CDR3: CAWSGDLIGRNYGYTF. The CDR3 DNA reads as TGTGCCTGGAGTGGTGATCTAATAGGCAGAAACTATGGCTACACCTTC.

This clone occurred once. The rearrangement links TRBV4-3 to TRBJ2-7; D is undetermined. This CDR3 is built from 13 residues. V gave up 0 bases and J gave up 2 bases, with 5 bases separating them. CDR1 is LGHNA, CDR2 YSLEER, per germline. In DNA, the CDR3 is TGCGCCAGCAGCCAAGAGCTTCCCTACGAGCAGTACTTC. Amino acid sequence: CASSQELPYEQYF.

Only one count was recorded for this clone. The gene calls are TRBV7-3 and TRBJ2-1, with D perhaps matching TRBD2 (6 bases). V gave up 4 bases and J gave up 8 bases, with 15 bases separating them. There are 14 residues in the CDR3. The germline V gene has CDR1 SGHTA and CDR2 FQGTGA. The CDR3, as DNA: TGTGCCAGCAGCTCAAGTGGACTATTTGATGAGCAGTTCTTC. Its protein product is CASSSSGLFDEQFF.

The V and J genes are TRBV2 and TRBJ2-6; no clear D. V was clipped by 7 bases and J by 0 bases, with 16 bases between them. Germline assignment: CDR1 SNHLY and CDR2 FYNNEI. The CDR3 is 17 amino acids. CDR3 amino acids: CASIPQLTNSGANVLTF. CDR3 nucleotide sequence: TGTGCCAGCATCCCCCAATTAACCAACTCTGGGGCCAACGTCCTGACTTTC.

V and J are TRBV7-9 and TRBJ2-5, with D tentatively TRBD1 or TRBD2 (6 bases each). The V gene's germline CDR1 is SEHNR and CDR2 FQNEAQ (reference sequence). CDR3 length: 16 amino acids. The V and J ends lost 5 bases and 2 bases respectively, with 18 bases between them. CDR3 coding DNA: TGTGCCAGCAGCCCTACAGGGAGGACATTACAAGAGACCCAGTACTTC. This sequence encodes CASSPTGRTLQETQYF.

The genes are TRBV7-2 and TRBJ1-5; D may be TRBD1 (5 bases). This CDR3 spans 16 amino acids. V lost 5 bases, J lost 2 bases, and 16 bases lay in between. Germline V gene lookup returns CDR1 SGHTA and CDR2 FQGNSA. In DNA form, the CDR3 reads TGTGCCAGCAGCGCAAACCGGGAAGGGGGCAATCAGCCCCAGCATTTT. Its protein product is CASSANREGGNQPQHF.

V gene TRBV2 combines with J gene TRBJ2-2; no definite D call. This CDR3 comprises 12 residues. V was trimmed by 2 bases and J by 7 bases, leaving 5 bases between them. Per the germline V gene, CDR1 is SNHLY and CDR2 is FYNNEI. CDR3 amino acids: CASSEFNGELFF. The DNA of the CDR3 is TGTGCCAGCAGTGAATTTAACGGGGAGCTGTTTTTT.

Ten or more counts support this clone. The chain carries TRBV6-4 and TRBJ2-1; 9 bases map to TRBD2. Germline CDR1 reads MRHNA; CDR2 reads SNTAGT. This CDR3 spans 15 amino acids. V was pared by 4 bases and J by 5 bases, with 6 bases of the junction left unmatched. This CDR3 is CASSVGLADDNEQFF. In DNA form, the CDR3 reads TGTGCCAGCAGTGTGGGACTAGCTGACGACAATGAGCAGTTCTTC.

The chain has TRBV7-2 and TRBJ1-1, with D perhaps matching TRBD1 (5 bases). CDR1 is SGHTA and CDR2 is FQGNSA in the germline V gene. The ends were cut back, 8 bases at V and 7 bases at J, with 20 bases in the middle. The CDR3 covers 14 residues. The CDR3 bases are TGTGCCAGCTTACCCTGGGGGGGAGCTATTGAAGCTTTCTTT. This sequence encodes CASLPWGGAIEAFF.

V gene TRBV10-3 combines with J gene TRBJ2-5; D unclear. Trimming left V 3 bases short and J 5 bases short, with 10 bases between. The germline gives CDR1 ENHRY, CDR2 SYGVKD. The length of the CDR3 is 13 residues. CDR3 amino acids: CAISDGRYETQYF. For the CDR3, the DNA is TGTGCCATCAGTGACGGGCGTTACGAGACCCAGTACTTC.

This clone was observed a few times. The chain carries TRBV19 and TRBJ1-1, with a weak D call TRBD1 (5 bases). Germline loops: CDR1 LNHDA, CDR2 SQIVND (reference sequence). Trimming cost V 7 bases and J 0 bases, with 12 bases left between them. The CDR3 sequence is 14 residues long. The CDR3 spells CASTLGGLNTEAFF. The CDR3 nucleotides read TGTGCCAGTACCCTGGGGGGGTTGAACACTGAAGCTTTCTTT.

V and J are TRBV5-4 and TRBJ2-3; 10 bases map to TRBD2. Germline CDR1 and CDR2: SGHNT and YYREEE (reference sequence). V shed 1 base and J 4 bases; nucleotides not matched to a gene: 3. The CDR3 covers 15 residues. CDR3 in DNA: TGTGCCAGCAGCTTGAAGCGGGGGGGACCAGATACGCAGTATTTT. Amino acids: CASSLKRGGPDTQYF. Combining the CDR3 with reference TRBV5-4 and TRBJ2-3 gives the whole variable domain ETGVTQSPTHLIKTRGQQVTLRCSSQSGHNTVSWYQQALGQGPQFIFQYYREEENGRGNFPPRFSGLQFPNYSSELNVNALELDDSALYLCASSLKRGGPDTQYFGPGTRLTVL.

The chain has TRBV19 and TRBJ1-5, with 11 bases aligning to TRBD1. V gave up 8 bases and J gave up 5 bases; unmatched junction bases: 5. Germline assignment: CDR1 LNHDA and CDR2 SQIVND (reference sequence). The CDR3 runs 14 residues. In DNA, the CDR3 is TGTGCCAGTGGAGGGACAGGGGGGTATCAGCCCCAGCATTTT. Its protein is CASGGTGGYQPQHF.

Worth noting for this clone: The same CDR3 arises from other DNA sequences in this sample as well. This chain uses TRBV27 with TRBJ2-6; D is ambiguous. The V gene's germline CDR1 is MNHEY and CDR2 SMNVEV (reference sequence). The V end lost 6 bases, the J end lost 2 bases, and 8 bases lay between the germline ends. The CDR3 totals 14 residues. The CDR3 DNA follows: TGTGCCAGCAGGTGGGATGCTGGGGCCAACGTCCTGACTTTC. Protein product: CASRWDAGANVLTF.

This clone was seen many times. The chain couples TRBV2 to TRBJ2-2, with D possibly TRBD2 on 6 matching bases. CDR3 length: 15 residues. Germline CDR1 and CDR2: SNHLY and FYNNEI. Deletions cut 8 bases from V and 0 bases from J, with 13 bases between. CDR3 in DNA: TGTGCCAGCCGGGGAGTAGCGGCGAACACCGGGGAGCTGTTTTTT. This encodes CASRGVAANTGELFF.

The CDR3 nucleotides are TGTGCCATCAGTGTTCGGGACACAGATACGCAGTATTTT. It yields the protein CAISVRDTDTQYF. The gene calls are TRBV10-3 and TRBJ2-3; a weak D match, TRBD2 (5 bases). Per germline, CDR1 ENHRY and CDR2 SYGVKD. This CDR3 has 13 amino acids. V dropped 4 bases and J dropped 2 bases, with 7 bases sitting between them.

The V gene is TRBV11-3, the J gene TRBJ2-3; no definite D call. Looked up from germline, CDR1 is SGHNT and CDR2 is YENEEA. V was pared by 0 bases and J by 0 bases, with 4 bases between. The CDR3 is 14 residues long. CDR3: CASSLEGSTDTQYF. The CDR3, as DNA: TGTGCCAGCAGCTTAGAGGGAAGCACAGATACGCAGTATTTT.

This rearrangement joins TRBV6-4 to TRBJ2-1, with 9 bases lining up with TRBD2. V trimming: 9 bases; J trimming: 5 bases; junction bases outside the gene matches: 17. The CDR3 has 17 residues. The germline CDR1 and CDR2 sequences are MRHNA and SNTAGT. CDR3 DNA sequence: TGTGCCAGACCCAATCGGGAGCGGGAGGATAAAAACAATGAGCAGTTCTTC. Its translation: CARPNREREDKNNEQFF.

J is TRBJ1-2 and V is TRBV19, with 9 bases that match TRBD1. V gave up 3 bases and J gave up 4 bases; unmatched junction bases: 12. Germline lookup yields CDR1 LNHDA and CDR2 SQIVND (reference sequence). The CDR3 spans 17 residues. CDR3 residues: CASSISPTGGHLYGYTF. The CDR3 DNA reads as TGTGCCAGTAGTATCTCCCCGACAGGGGGACACCTCTATGGCTACACCTTC.

The chain has TRBV5-6 and TRBJ2-3; 10 bases map to TRBD2. The CDR3 extends over 14 amino acids. CDR1 is SGHDT, CDR2 YYEEEE, per germline. The junction had 5 bases not matched to a gene; V was cut back by 3 bases and J by 7 bases. As DNA, the CDR3 is TGTGCCAGCAGCTCGGGACTAGCGAGGTATACGCAGTATTTT. Translation: CASSSGLARYTQYF.

V and J are TRBV27 and TRBJ2-7, with D hard to call. V was shortened by 3 bases and J by 0 bases, with 9 bases between the two germline ends. Germline lookup yields CDR1 MNHEY and CDR2 SMNVEV (reference sequence). The CDR3 contains 14 residues. The DNA of the CDR3 is TGTGCCAGCAGTTTCCCGAGGTCCTCCTACGAGCAGTACTTC. Translated: CASSFPRSSYEQYF.

The V gene is TRBV7-9, the J gene TRBJ1-2; TRBD1 might be the D (6 bases). From germline, CDR1 is SEHNR and CDR2 FQNEAQ (reference sequence). Deletions cut 5 bases from V and 11 bases from J, with 15 bases between. The CDR3 has 12 amino acids. CDR3 sequence reads: CASSPPGQKYTF. CDR3 bases: TGTGCCAGCAGCCCCCCCGGACAGAAGTACACCTTC.

Points on this clone: Since the CDR3 does not end with the conserved phenylalanine or tryptophan, this likely comes from a read error. CDR3 nucleotides: TGTGCCATCAGTGAGGGATGGGACGGACAGAGCTATGGCTACACCTCC. Protein product: CAISEGWDGQSYGYTS. The chain joins TRBV10-3 to TRBJ1-2, with D possibly being TRBD1 (6 bases). CDR1 and CDR2 (germline): ENHRY, SYGVKD. The CDR3 covers 16 residues. Trimming removed 2 bases from V and 4 bases from J, with 17 bases in between.

The chain couples TRBV18 to TRBJ2-3; 8 nucleotides match TRBD1. V lost 5 bases, J lost 3 bases, and 4 bases stayed unmatched. CDR3 length equals 14 residues. The V gene's germline CDR1 is KGHSH and CDR2 LQKENI. In DNA form, the CDR3 reads TGTGCCAGCTCAAACACAGGGGGAACAGATACGCAGTATTTT. Encoded protein: CASSNTGGTDTQYF. The full variable domain, with the rest looked up from reference TRBV18 and TRBJ2-3, is NAGVMQNPRHLVRRRGQEARLRCSPMKGHSHVYWYRQLPEEGLKFMVYLQKENIIDESGMPKERFSAEFPKEGPSILRIQQVVRGDSAAYFCASSNTGGTDTQYFGPGTRLTVL.

CDR3 loop: CASSVGSPEETQYF. CDR3 nucleotide sequence: TGCGCCAGCAGCGTGGGTAGCCCGGAGGAGACCCAGTACTTC. The V gene is TRBV5-1, the J gene TRBJ2-5; D remains ambiguous. CDR1 SGHRS and CDR2 YFSETQ come from the germline V gene. The CDR3 totals 14 residues. V was shortened by 4 bases and J by 5 bases, with 15 bases between the two germline ends.